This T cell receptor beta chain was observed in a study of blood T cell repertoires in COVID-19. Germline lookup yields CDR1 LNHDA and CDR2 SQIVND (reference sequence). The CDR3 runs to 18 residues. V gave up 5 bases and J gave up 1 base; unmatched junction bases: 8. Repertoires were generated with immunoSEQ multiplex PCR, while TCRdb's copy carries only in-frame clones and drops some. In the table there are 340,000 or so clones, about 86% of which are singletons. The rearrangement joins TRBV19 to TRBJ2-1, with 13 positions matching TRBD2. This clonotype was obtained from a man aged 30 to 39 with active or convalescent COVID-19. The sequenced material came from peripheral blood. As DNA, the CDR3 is TGTGCCAGTAGTTGGACTAGCGGGAGAAGGGGGTCCTACAATGAGCAGTTCTTC. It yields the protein CASSWTSGRRGSYNEQFF.